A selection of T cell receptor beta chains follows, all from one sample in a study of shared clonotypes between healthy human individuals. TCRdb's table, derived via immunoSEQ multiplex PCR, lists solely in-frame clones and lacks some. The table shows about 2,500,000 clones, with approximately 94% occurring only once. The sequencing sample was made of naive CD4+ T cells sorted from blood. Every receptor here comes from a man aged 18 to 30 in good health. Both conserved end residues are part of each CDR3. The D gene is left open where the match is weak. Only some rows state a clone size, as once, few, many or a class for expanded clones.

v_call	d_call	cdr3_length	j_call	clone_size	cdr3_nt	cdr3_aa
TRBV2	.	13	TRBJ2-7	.	TGTGCCAGCAGTCGGGCTAGGGGCTACGAGCAGTACTTC	CASSRARGYEQYF
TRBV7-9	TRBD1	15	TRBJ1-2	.	TGTGCCAGCAGCCGCATGGTGGACAGGGGGCCTGGCTACACCTTC	CASSRMVDRGPGYTF
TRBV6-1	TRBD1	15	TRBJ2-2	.	TGTGCCAGCAGTGTCCGGGACAGGACCCCCGGGGAGCTGTTTTTT	CASSVRDRTPGELFF
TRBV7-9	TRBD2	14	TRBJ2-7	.	TGTGCCAGCAGCTTACGGGGGGACTCCTACGAGCAGTACTTC	CASSLRGDSYEQYF
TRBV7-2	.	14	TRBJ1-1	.	TGTGCCAGCAAATACACAGGGCCTGGCACTGAAGCTTTCTTT	CASKYTGPGTEAFF
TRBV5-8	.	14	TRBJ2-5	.	TGTGCCAGCAGCTCCGAGGGCCGACTGGAGACCCAGTACTTC	CASSSEGRLETQYF
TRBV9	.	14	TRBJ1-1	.	TGTGCCAGCAGCAAACAAAGCATGAACACTGAAGCTTTCTTT	CASSKQSMNTEAFF
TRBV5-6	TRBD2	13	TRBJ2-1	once	TGTGCCAGCAGCCCGGGGGGGCTTAATGAGCAGTTCTTC	CASSPGGLNEQFF
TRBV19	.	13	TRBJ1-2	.	TGTGCCAGTAGTATAGGCGGGGGTTCTGGCTACACCTTC	CASSIGGGSGYTF
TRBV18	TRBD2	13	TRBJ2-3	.	TGTGCCAGCCCGGGGGTAGCGGGGGCCCCTCAGTATTTT	CASPGVAGAPQYF
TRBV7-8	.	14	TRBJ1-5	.	TGTGCCAGCAGCGCCTTTGGGGCCAATCAGCCCCAGCATTTT	CASSAFGANQPQHF
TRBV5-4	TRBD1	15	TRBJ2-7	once	TGTGCCAGCAGACTAACAGGGGATAGCTCCTACGAGCAGTACTTC	CASRLTGDSSYEQYF
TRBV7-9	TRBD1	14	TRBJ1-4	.	TGTGCCAGCAGTCCCCGGCAGGGGGATGAAAAACTGTTTTTT	CASSPRQGDEKLFF
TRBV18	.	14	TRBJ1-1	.	TGTGCCAGCTCATCAGAGGTCCCAAACGCTGAAGCTTTCTTT	CASSSEVPNAEAFF
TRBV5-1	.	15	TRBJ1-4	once	TGCGCCAGCAGCTCAACCCGGAACAGAGAGGAAAAACTGTTTTTT	CASSSTRNREEKLFF
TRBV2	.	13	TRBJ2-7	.	TGTGCCGTCGGTCGCGAGGTATCCTACGAGCAGTACTTC	CAVGREVSYEQYF
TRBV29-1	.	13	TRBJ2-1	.	TGCAGCGTTGGGGGTAGCGGCTACAATGAGCAGTTCTTC	CSVGGSGYNEQFF
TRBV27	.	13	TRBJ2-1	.	TGTGCCAGCAGACCCGACGCCTACAATGAGCAGTTCTTC	CASRPDAYNEQFF
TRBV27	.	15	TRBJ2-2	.	TGTGCCAGCACCAGGTTACAGATTAACACCGGGGAGCTGTTTTTT	CASTRLQINTGELFF